The rows below give T cell receptor beta chains drawn from one sample of a study of blood T cell repertoires in COVID-19. Profiling relied on immunoSEQ multiplex PCR, and the TCRdb table lists in-frame clones only, not all of them. Of fewer than 250,000 clones detected, more than 75% appear once; the ten largest clones hold 7% to 8.5%. Source material: PBMCs or T cells enriched from blood (not recorded which). These receptors were collected from a woman aged 40 to 50 with acute COVID-19. CDR3s include the opening cysteine and the closing phenylalanine or tryptophan. D genes are given only for firm matches. Clone size is not always given. Where it is, it says once, few, many or a class for expanded clones.

d_call,cdr3_length,clone_size,j_call,v_call,cdr3_nt,cdr3_aa
NA,16,NA,TRBJ1-1,TRBV28,TGTGCCAGCAGTTTCGTCCAGGGCGGCCGGAACACTGAAGCTTTCTTT,CASSFVQGGRNTEAFF
TRBD1,15,NA,TRBJ1-1,TRBV7-9,TGTGCCAGCAGCCCGGAGACAGGGGGCCGGCGCAGGGCTTTCTTT,CASSPETGGRRRAFF
NA,16,NA,TRBJ1-1,TRBV5-4,TGTGCCAGCAGCTTGGAGGCAGGAGGACTGAACACTGAAGCTTTCTTT,CASSLEAGGLNTEAFF
NA,14,NA,TRBJ2-3,TRBV2,TGTGCCAGCAGTAGGGCAGGGAGGACAGATACGCAGTATTTT,CASSRAGRTDTQYF
NA,15,NA,TRBJ2-5,TRBV3-1/TRBV3-2,TGTGCCAGCAGCCGACGTGTAGCGGTCCAAGAGACCCAGTACTTC,CASSRRVAVQETQYF
NA,14,NA,TRBJ2-2,TRBV28,TGTGCCAGCAGTAGGGGCGGTAACACCGGGGAGCTGTTTTTT,CASSRGGNTGELFF
TRBD1,13,NA,TRBJ1-4,TRBV30,TGTGCCTGGAGTGTACAGGGGAGTGAAAAACTGTTTTTT,CAWSVQGSEKLFF
NA,13,NA,TRBJ2-2,TRBV5-6,TGTGCCAGCAGCCCAGGGGGGTTTGGGGAGCTGTTTTTT,CASSPGGFGELFF
TRBD1,15,NA,TRBJ2-1,TRBV28,TGTGCCAGCAGTGGACAGGGAGCCCGCTGGAATGAGCAGTTCTTC,CASSGQGARWNEQFF
TRBD1,14,NA,TRBJ1-1,TRBV11-2,TGTGCCAGCAGCTCATGGACAGGGGAGGCTGAAGCTTTCTTT,CASSSWTGEAEAFF
TRBD1,12,NA,TRBJ1-2,TRBV30,TGTGCCTGGACGACAGGGGGCTCGGGCTACACCTTC,CAWTTGGSGYTF
TRBD2,15,NA,TRBJ2-2,TRBV19,TGTGCCAGTAGTATAGTCGGCGGGAGTGCCGGGGAGCTGTTTTTT,CASSIVGGSAGELFF
TRBD1,13,few,TRBJ1-4,TRBV6-5,TGTGCCAGCATATGGACAGGGAGTGAAAAACTGTTTTTT,CASIWTGSEKLFF
NA,11,NA,TRBJ1-5,TRBV28,TGTGCCAGCATGACTCGTCAGCCCCAGCATTTT,CASMTRQPQHF
NA,13,few,TRBJ1-2,TRBV12-3/TRBV12-4,TGTGCCAGCAGTTTCGGGGGGGCGTATGGCTACACCTTC,CASSFGGAYGYTF
NA,14,NA,TRBJ2-3,TRBV6-4,TGTGCCAGCAGTGAACTAGCTAGAGCAGATACGCAGTATTTT,CASSELARADTQYF
TRBD2,13,NA,TRBJ2-5,TRBV2,TGTGCGATTAAGGGGAGGGCGATCGAGACCCAGTACTTC,CAIKGRAIETQYF
NA,12,few,TRBJ2-5,TRBV9,TGTGCCAGCAGCACTCGTCGAGGGCCCCAGTACTTC,CASSTRRGPQYF
NA,15,NA,TRBJ2-1,TRBV18,TGTGCCAGCTCACCCCGGAGGCAGTTTCTAAATGAGCAGTTCTTC,CASSPRRQFLNEQFF
NA,13,few,TRBJ1-2,TRBV7-9,TGTGCCAGCAGCTTAGGTACGGGGAGCAGCTACACCTTC,CASSLGTGSSYTF
NA,12,NA,TRBJ2-1,TRBV9,TGTGCCAGCAGTCACAGGAGATCCGAGCAGTTCTTC,CASSHRRSEQFF
NA,18,NA,TRBJ1-3,TRBV3-1/TRBV3-2,TGTGCCAGCAGCCAAGATCCCCCTCTACGGGTCTCTGGAAACACCATATATTTT,CASSQDPPLRVSGNTIYF
TRBD2,17,NA,TRBJ2-3,TRBV4-1,TGCGCCAGCAGCCGGGTGATACTAGCGCATAGCACAGATACGCAGTATTTT,CASSRVILAHSTDTQYF
TRBD1,13,NA,TRBJ2-1,TRBV12-3/TRBV12-4,TGTGCCAGCAGACAGGGACAGTTCAATGAGCAGTTCTTC,CASRQGQFNEQFF
TRBD2,13,NA,TRBJ2-3,TRBV10-2,TGCGCCAGCAAGCGGGGACTACCAGATACGCAGTATTTT,CASKRGLPDTQYF
NA,17,NA,TRBJ1-3,TRBV5-5,TGTGCCAGCAGCTTCCGGGATACAGGGAGCTCTGGAAACACCATATATTTT,CASSFRDTGSSGNTIYF
NA,13,NA,TRBJ2-2,TRBV30,TGTGCCTGGAGTGTACTCCACGGCGGGGAGCTGTTTTTT,CAWSVLHGGELFF
TRBD2,15,NA,TRBJ2-1,TRBV6-5,TGTGCCAGCAGACCACCGGGACTAGCGGACAATGAGCAGTTCTTC,CASRPPGLADNEQFF
TRBD1,14,many,TRBJ2-7,TRBV30,TGTGCCTGGAGTTCCGACAGGGGGGGCTACGAGCAGTACTTC,CAWSSDRGGYEQYF
NA,15,NA,TRBJ1-3,TRBV5-1,TGCGCCAGCAGCCCCGATGGGACAACTGGAAACACCATATATTTT,CASSPDGTTGNTIYF
NA,16,NA,TRBJ2-5,TRBV6-1,TGTGCCAGCAGTGAATACTGGGGAGGAACCCAAGAGACCCAGTACTTC,CASSEYWGGTQETQYF
NA,14,NA,TRBJ2-3,TRBV2,TGTGCCAGCAGTGAAGGGAGTCTCAAAGATACGCAGTATTTT,CASSEGSLKDTQYF
TRBD1,13,NA,TRBJ1-3,TRBV19,TGTGCCAGTAGGCCGGACAGGGGCCTCACCATATATTTT,CASRPDRGLTIYF
TRBD1,14,NA,TRBJ1-6,TRBV7-9,TGTGCCAGCAACCCAGAGGGGGCGAATTCACCCCTCCACTTT,CASNPEGANSPLHF
NA,16,NA,TRBJ2-7,TRBV18,TGTGCCAGCTCACCAGAAGGGACTTTAATTCTAGACGAGCAGTACTTC,CASSPEGTLILDEQYF
TRBD1,14,NA,TRBJ2-7,TRBV19,TGTGCCAGTACCCTCGGCAGGGGGTCCTACGAGCAGTACTTC,CASTLGRGSYEQYF
NA,16,once,TRBJ2-1,TRBV7-8,TGTGCCAGCAGCCCAAGAGAAGCGGGCTCCTACAATGAGCAGTTCTTC,CASSPREAGSYNEQFF
TRBD1,14,NA,TRBJ1-1,TRBV15,TGTGCCACCAGCGATGACAGGGGACGGCCTGAAGCTTTCTTT,CATSDDRGRPEAFF
NA,12,NA,TRBJ1-6,TRBV7-9,TGTGCCAGCAGCCGCAGTGATTCACCCCTCCACTTT,CASSRSDSPLHF
TRBD1,12,once,TRBJ2-3,TRBV30,TGTGCCTGGAGCGAGGACAGGGCGCGGCAGTATTTT,CAWSEDRARQYF
TRBD1,14,NA,TRBJ1-2,TRBV5-5,TGTGCCAGCAGCTTGGACAGGGGGTACTATGGCTACACCTTC,CASSLDRGYYGYTF
NA,13,NA,TRBJ1-3,TRBV28,TGTGCCAGCAGTTCACGGTCTGGAAACACCATATATTTT,CASSSRSGNTIYF
NA,13,NA,TRBJ1-1,TRBV9,TGTGCCAGCAGCGTAGTAGTAAACACTGAAGCTTTCTTT,CASSVVVNTEAFF
NA,16,NA,TRBJ2-3,TRBV28,TGTGCCAGCAGTTTAAGTCCGGGAGTGGGCACAGATACGCAGTATTTT,CASSLSPGVGTDTQYF
NA,13,NA,TRBJ1-1,TRBV19,TGTGCCAGTAGTATGGGGGAGGGCACTGAAGCTTTCTTT,CASSMGEGTEAFF
TRBD1,15,NA,TRBJ1-2,TRBV9,TGTGCCAGCAGCCCTTGGACAGGGACGGGATATGGCTACACCTTC,CASSPWTGTGYGYTF
NA,15,NA,TRBJ1-3,TRBV19,TGTGCCAGTACCGTCACAAACCAAGCGGGAAACACCATATATTTT,CASTVTNQAGNTIYF
TRBD1,12,NA,TRBJ1-2,TRBV28,TGTGCCAGCAGTTTGCGGCAGGGGGAGTACACCTTC,CASSLRQGEYTF
NA,13,NA,TRBJ2-5,TRBV12-3/TRBV12-4,TGTGCCAGCAGTTTAGGACAAAAAGAGACCCAGTACTTC,CASSLGQKETQYF
NA,14,NA,TRBJ1-1,TRBV10-3,TGTGCCATCAGGGAGACAGGCGCGTACACTGAAGCTTTCTTT,CAIRETGAYTEAFF
TRBD2,16,NA,TRBJ2-5,TRBV5-4,TGTGCCAGCAGCTCGATGGGGACGGGGGGGGAGAAGACCCAGTACTTC,CASSSMGTGGEKTQYF
TRBD2,16,NA,TRBJ2-1,TRBV7-3,TGTGCCAGCAGCTTACAAGCGGGAGGCCCTTACAATGAGCAGTTCTTC,CASSLQAGGPYNEQFF
NA,16,NA,TRBJ2-5,TRBV7-2,TGTGCCAGCAGCTTGTTGGGGGGCGGGGGCCAAGAGACCCAGTACTTC,CASSLLGGGGQETQYF
NA,16,few,TRBJ1-3,TRBV9,TGTGCCAGCAGCGCAAGACAGGCCCTAGAAGGAAACACCATATATTTT,CASSARQALEGNTIYF
NA,14,NA,TRBJ1-5,TRBV30,TGTGCCTGGAGGACGGCAGGCCCAAATCAGCCCCAGCATTTT,CAWRTAGPNQPQHF
TRBD1,17,NA,TRBJ1-2,TRBV19,TGTGCCAGTAGTACACAGGTCCCGGGACAGGGAGTCACTGGCTACACCTTC,CASSTQVPGQGVTGYTF